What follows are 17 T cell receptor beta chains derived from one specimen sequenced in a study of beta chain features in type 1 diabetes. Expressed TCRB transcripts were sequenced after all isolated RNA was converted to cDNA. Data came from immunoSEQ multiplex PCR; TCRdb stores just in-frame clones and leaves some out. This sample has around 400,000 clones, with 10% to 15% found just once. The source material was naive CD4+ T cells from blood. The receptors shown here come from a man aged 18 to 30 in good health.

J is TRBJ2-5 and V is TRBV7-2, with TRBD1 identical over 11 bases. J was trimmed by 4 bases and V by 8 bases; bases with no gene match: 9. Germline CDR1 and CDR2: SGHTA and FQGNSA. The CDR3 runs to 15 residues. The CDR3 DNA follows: TGTGCCAGCCAATTTAGGACAGGGGGCTTAGAGACCCAGTACTTC. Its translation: CASQFRTGGLETQYF.

The CDR3 sequence: CASSVAAEGGGNTIYF. Here the CDR3 DNA reads TGTGCCAGCAGCGTAGCCGCAGAGGGTGGTGGAAACACCATATATTTT. The rearrangement uses TRBV9 and TRBJ1-3; D ambiguous. CDR3 length equals 16 residues. The germline V gene encodes CDR1 SGDLS and CDR2 YYNGEE. V lost 0 bases, J lost 3 bases, and 13 bases lay in between. Combining the CDR3 with reference TRBV9 and TRBJ1-3 gives the whole variable domain DSGVTQTPKHLITATGQRVTLRCSPRSGDLSVYWYQQSLDQGLQFLIQYYNGEERAKGNILERFSAQQFPDLHSELNLSSLELGDSALYFCASSVAAEGGGNTIYFGEGSWLTVV.

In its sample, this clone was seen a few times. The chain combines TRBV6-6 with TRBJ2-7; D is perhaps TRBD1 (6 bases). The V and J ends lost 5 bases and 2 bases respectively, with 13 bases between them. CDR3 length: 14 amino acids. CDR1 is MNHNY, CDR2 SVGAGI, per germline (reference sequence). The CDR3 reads CASSTVGGAYEQYF. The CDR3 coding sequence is TGTGCCAGCAGTACCGTAGGGGGAGCCTACGAGCAGTACTTC.

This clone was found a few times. CDR3 bases: TGTGCCAGCAGACTCCGGGACAGGGATAACTATGGCTACACCTTC. It translates to CASRLRDRDNYGYTF. V usage is TRBV6-5 and J usage is TRBJ1-2, with 9 bases aligning to TRBD1. This CDR3 has 15 amino acids. V lost 6 bases to trimming and J lost 1 base; unmatched junction nucleotides: 6. Germline assignment: CDR1 MNHEY and CDR2 SVGAGI.

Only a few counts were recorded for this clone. As DNA, the CDR3 is TGCGCCAGCAGCCAAGAAGGTAGCGGGGTCACAGATACGCAGTATTTT. Its translation: CASSQEGSGVTDTQYF. This rearrangement joins TRBV4-3 to TRBJ2-3; 8 bases match TRBD2. Losses at the gene ends were 0 bases for V and 2 bases for J; bases not matched to a gene: 4. Germline loops: CDR1 LGHNA, CDR2 YSLEER. The CDR3 loop spans 16 amino acids.

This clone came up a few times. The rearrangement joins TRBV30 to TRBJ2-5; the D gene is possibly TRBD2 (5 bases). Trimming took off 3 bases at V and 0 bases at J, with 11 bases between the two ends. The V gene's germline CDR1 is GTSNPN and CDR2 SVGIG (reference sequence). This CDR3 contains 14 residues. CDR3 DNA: TGTGCCTGGAGCGGACTCGCGTACCAAGAGACCCAGTACTTC. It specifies CAWSGLAYQETQYF.

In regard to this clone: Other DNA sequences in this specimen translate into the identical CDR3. The CDR3 nucleotides are TGTGCCAGTAGTCCGGGGACAGTCAACACTGAAGCTTTCTTT. It encodes CASSPGTVNTEAFF. This chain connects TRBV19 to TRBJ1-1; TRBD1 agrees at 7 bases. The J segment lost 2 bases and the V segment lost 5 bases, leaving 5 bases of the junction unmatched. CDR3 size: 14 residues. Looked up from germline, CDR1 is LNHDA and CDR2 is SQIVND (reference sequence).

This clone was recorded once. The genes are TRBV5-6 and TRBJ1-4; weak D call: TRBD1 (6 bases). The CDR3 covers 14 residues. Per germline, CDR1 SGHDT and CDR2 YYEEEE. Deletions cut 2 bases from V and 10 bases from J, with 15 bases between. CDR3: CASSFPGTPGKLFF. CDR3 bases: TGTGCCAGCAGCTTTCCCGGGACACCCGGAAAACTGTTTTTT.

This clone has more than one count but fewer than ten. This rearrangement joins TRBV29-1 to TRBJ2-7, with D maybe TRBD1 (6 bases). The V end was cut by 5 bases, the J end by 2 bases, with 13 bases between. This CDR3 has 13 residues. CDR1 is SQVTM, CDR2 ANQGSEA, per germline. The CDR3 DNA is TGCAGCGTTTGTCGGACAGATCCCTACGAGCAGTACTTC. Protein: CSVCRTDPYEQYF.

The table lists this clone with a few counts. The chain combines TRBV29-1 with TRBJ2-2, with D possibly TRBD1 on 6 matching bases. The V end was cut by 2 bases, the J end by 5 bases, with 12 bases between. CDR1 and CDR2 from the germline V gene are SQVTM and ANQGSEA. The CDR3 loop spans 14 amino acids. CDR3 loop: CSVEPGARTGELFF. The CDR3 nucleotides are TGCAGCGTTGAACCAGGGGCGAGGACCGGGGAGCTGTTTTTT.

This CDR3 is CASSGLFRGSRSYNEQFF. The CDR3 coding sequence is TGCGCCAGCAGCGGATTATTTAGGGGGAGCCGCTCCTACAATGAGCAGTTCTTC. The chain recombines TRBV4-1 with TRBJ2-1; possible D gene TRBD1, 6 bases. From germline, CDR1 is MGHRA and CDR2 YSYEKL. The germline V and J ends were trimmed by 5 bases and 0 bases, with 20 bases remaining between them. This CDR3 region has 18 residues.

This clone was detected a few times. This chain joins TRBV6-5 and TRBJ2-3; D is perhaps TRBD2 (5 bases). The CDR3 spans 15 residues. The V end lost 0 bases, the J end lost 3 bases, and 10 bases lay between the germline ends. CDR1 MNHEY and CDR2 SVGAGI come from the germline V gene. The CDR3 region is CASSYSNLATDTQYF. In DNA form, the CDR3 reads TGTGCCAGCAGTTACTCGAACCTAGCAACAGATACGCAGTATTTT.

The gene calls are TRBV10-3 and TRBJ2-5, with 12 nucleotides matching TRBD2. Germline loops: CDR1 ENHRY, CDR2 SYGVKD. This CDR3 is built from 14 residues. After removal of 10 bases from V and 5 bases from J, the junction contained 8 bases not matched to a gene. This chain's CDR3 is CATKSTSGSETQYF. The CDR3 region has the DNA TGTGCCACCAAATCGACTAGCGGGAGTGAGACCCAGTACTTC.

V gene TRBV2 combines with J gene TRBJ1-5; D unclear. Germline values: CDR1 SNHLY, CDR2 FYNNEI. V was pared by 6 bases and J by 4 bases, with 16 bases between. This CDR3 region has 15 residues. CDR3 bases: TGTGCCAGCAGAGTGAGCGCTATAAGAAATCAGCCCCAGCATTTT. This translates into CASRVSAIRNQPQHF.

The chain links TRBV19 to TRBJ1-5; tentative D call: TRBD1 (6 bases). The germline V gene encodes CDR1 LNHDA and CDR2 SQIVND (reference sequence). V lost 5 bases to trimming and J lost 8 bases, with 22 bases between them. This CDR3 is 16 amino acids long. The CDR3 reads CASSPEDRYTGEPQHF. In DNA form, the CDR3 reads TGTGCCAGTAGTCCCGAAGACAGGTACACTGGAGAGCCCCAGCATTTT.

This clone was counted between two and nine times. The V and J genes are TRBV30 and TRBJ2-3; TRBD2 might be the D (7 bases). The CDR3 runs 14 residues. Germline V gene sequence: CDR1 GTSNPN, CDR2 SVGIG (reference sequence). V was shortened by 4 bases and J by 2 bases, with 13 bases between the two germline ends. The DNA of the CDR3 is TGTGCCTGGAAAGGGGGGGGCTACACAGATACGCAGTATTTT. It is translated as CAWKGGGYTDTQYF.

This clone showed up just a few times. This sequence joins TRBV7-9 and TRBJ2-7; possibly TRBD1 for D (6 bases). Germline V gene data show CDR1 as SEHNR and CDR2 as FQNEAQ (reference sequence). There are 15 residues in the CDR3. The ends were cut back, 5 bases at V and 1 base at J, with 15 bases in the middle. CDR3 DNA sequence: TGTGCCAGCAGCACGACCAGGGGTCGGTCCTACGAGCAGTACTTC. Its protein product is CASSTTRGRSYEQYF.